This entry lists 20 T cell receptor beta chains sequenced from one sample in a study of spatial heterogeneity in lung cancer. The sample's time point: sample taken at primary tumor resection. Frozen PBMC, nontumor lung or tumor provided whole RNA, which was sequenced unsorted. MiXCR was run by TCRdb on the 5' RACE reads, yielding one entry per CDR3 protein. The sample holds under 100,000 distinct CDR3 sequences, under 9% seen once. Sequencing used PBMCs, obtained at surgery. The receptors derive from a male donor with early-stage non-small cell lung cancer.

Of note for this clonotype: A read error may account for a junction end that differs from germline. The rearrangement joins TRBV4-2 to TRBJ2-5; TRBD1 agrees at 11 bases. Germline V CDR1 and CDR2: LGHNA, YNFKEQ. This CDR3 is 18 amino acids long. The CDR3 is CVSSQDPLDRGLGETQYF. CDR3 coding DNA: TGTGTCAGCAGCCAAGATCCTTTGGACAGGGGGCTAGGAGAGACCCAGTACTTC.

The chain's CDR3 is CASSDLAGTYEQYF. As DNA, the CDR3 is TGTGCCAGCAGTGATCTAGCGGGGACCTACGAGCAGTACTTC. The chain combines TRBV25-1 with TRBJ2-7; 9 bases match TRBD2. V lost 3 bases and J lost 2; bases outside the gene matches: 2. The CDR3 has 14 residues. Germline loops: CDR1 MGHDK, CDR2 SYGVNS.

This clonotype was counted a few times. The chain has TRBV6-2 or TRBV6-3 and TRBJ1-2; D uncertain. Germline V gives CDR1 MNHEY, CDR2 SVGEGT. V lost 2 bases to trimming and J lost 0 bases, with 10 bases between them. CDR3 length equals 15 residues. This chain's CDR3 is CASSYRARANYGYTF. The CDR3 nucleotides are TGTGCCAGCAGTTACAGGGCCCGAGCTAACTATGGCTACACCTTC.

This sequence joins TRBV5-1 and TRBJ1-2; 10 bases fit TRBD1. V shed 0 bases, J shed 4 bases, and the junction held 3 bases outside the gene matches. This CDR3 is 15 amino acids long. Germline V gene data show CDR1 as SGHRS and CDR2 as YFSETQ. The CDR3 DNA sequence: TGCGCCAGCAGCTTGGGACAGGGGGCTGGCTATGGCTACACCTTC. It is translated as CASSLGQGAGYGYTF.

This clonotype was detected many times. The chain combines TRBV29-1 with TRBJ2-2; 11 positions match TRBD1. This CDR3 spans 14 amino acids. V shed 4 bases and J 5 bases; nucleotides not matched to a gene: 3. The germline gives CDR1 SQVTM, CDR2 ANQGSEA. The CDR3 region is CSVVGQGATGELFF. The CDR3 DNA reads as TGCAGCGTTGTTGGACAGGGGGCGACCGGGGAGCTGTTTTTT.

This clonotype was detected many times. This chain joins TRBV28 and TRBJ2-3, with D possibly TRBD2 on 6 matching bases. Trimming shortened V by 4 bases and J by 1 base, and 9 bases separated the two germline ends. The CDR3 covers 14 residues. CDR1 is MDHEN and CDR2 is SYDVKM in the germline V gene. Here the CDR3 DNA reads TGTGCCAGCAGTTGGGGGGATGGCACAGATACGCAGTATTTT. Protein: CASSWGDGTDTQYF.

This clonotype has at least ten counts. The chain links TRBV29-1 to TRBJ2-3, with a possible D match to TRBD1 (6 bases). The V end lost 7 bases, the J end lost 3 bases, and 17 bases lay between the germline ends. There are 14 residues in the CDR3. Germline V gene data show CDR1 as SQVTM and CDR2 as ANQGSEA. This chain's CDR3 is CSAPVVRGTDTQYF. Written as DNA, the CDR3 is TGCAGCGCCCCTGTTGTTAGGGGGACAGATACGCAGTATTTT.

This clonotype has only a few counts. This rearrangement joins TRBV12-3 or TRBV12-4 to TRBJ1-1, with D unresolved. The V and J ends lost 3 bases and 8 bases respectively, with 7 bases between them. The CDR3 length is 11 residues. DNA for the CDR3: TGTGCCAGCAGTTTTTCGGGAGAAGCTTTCTTT. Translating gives CASSFSGEAFF.

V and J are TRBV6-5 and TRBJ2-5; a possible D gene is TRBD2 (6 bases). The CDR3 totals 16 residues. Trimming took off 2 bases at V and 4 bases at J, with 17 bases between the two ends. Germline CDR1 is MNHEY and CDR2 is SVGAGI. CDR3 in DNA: TGTGCCAGCAGTTACAGCGGGCAAGCGTATGGAGAGACCCAGTACTTC. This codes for CASSYSGQAYGETQYF.

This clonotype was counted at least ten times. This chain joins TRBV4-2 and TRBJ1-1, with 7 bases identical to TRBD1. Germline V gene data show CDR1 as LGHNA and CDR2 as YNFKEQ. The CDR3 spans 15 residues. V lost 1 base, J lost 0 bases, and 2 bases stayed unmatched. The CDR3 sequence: CASSQGDSLNTEAFF. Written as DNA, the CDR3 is TGTGCCAGCAGCCAAGGGGACAGCCTGAACACTGAAGCTTTCTTT.

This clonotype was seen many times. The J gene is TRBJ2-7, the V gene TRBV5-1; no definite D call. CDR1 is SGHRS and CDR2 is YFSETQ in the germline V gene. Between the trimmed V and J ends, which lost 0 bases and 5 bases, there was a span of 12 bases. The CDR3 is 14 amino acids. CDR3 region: CASSLAVGQDEQYF. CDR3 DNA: TGCGCCAGCAGCTTGGCCGTGGGCCAGGACGAGCAGTACTTC.

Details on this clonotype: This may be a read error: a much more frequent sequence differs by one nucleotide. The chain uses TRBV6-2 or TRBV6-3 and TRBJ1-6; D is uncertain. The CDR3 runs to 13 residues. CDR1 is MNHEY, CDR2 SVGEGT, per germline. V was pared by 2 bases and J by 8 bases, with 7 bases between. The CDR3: CASSYDGDSPLHF. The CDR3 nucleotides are TGTGCCAGCAGTTACGACGGGGATTCACCCCTCCACTTT.

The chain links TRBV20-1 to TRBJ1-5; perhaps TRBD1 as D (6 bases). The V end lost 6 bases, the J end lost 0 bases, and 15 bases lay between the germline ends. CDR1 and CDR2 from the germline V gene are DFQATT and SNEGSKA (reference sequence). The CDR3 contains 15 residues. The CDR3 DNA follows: TGCAGTGCAGCACAGGGAAGGATTAGCAATCAGCCCCAGCATTTT. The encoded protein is CSAAQGRISNQPQHF.

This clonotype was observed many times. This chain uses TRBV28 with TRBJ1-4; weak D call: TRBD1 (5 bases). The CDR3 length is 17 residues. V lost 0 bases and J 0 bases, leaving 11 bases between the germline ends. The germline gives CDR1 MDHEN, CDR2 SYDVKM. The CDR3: CASSLWYGAATNEKLFF. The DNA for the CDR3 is TGTGCCAGCAGTTTATGGTACGGGGCAGCAACTAATGAAAAACTGTTTTTT.

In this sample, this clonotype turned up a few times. CDR3 protein: CAISPGSGGAYEQFF. The CDR3 nucleotides are TGTGCCATCAGCCCCGGAAGCGGGGGGGCCTATGAGCAGTTCTTC. J is TRBJ2-1 and V is TRBV10-3; 10 bases align to TRBD2. The CDR3 spans 15 residues. Trimming took 6 bases from V and 8 from J; bases not matched to a gene: 10. Germline values: CDR1 ENHRY, CDR2 SYGVKD.

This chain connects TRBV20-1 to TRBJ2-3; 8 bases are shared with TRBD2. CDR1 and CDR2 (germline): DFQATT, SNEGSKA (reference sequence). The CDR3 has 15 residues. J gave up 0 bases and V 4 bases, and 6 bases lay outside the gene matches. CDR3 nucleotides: TGCAGTGCTACCCCAGCGGGGGTAAGCACAGATACGCAGTATTTT. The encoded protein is CSATPAGVSTDTQYF.

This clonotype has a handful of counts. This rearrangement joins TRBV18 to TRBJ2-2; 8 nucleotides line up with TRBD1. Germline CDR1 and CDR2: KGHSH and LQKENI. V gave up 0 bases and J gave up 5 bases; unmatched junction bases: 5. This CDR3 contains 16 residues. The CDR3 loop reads CASSPPGTGRTGELFF. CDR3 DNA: TGTGCCAGCTCACCACCGGGGACAGGACGTACCGGGGAGCTGTTTTTT.

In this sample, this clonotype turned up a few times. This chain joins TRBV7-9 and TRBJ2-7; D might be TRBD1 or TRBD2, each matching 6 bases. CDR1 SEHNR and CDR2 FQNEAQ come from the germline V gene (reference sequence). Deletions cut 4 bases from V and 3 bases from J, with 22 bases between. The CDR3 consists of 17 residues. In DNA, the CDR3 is TGTGCCAGCAGCTCCCCCCCCCGGGGGCGCGACCTCTACGAGCAGTACTTC. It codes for CASSSPPRGRDLYEQYF.

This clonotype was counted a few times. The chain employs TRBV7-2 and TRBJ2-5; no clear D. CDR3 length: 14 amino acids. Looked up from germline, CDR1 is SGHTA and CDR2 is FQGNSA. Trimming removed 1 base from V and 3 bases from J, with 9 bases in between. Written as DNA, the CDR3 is TGTGCCAGCAGCTTAGAAGGGTTGAAAGAGACCCAGTACTTC. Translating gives CASSLEGLKETQYF.

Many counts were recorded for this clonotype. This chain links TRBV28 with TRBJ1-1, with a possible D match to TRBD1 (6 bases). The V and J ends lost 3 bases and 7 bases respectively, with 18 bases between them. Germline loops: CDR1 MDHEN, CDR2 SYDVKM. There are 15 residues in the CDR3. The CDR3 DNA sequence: TGTGCCAGCAGTTTCCTTGGGGGCGCCGTAAATGAAGCTTTCTTT. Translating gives CASSFLGGAVNEAFF.